This TCR beta chain came from a study of cytomegalovirus exposure and HLA in healthy donors. At collection, donors were nominally healthy, but unrecorded immune exposures were probable. It was with 60 Vbeta and 13 Jbeta primers that the PCR ran. Using immunoSEQ multiplex PCR, the repertoire was profiled, and TCRdb retains in-frame clones only, with some absent. The sample shows over 100,000 clones, 74% of them seen only once. The sample holds a few counts of this clone. What it binds is not known. The CDR3 runs 14 residues. The J segment lost 6 bases and the V segment lost 6 bases, leaving 10 bases of the junction unmatched. The germline V gene encodes CDR1 LNHDA and CDR2 SQIVND (reference sequence). Findings of the study overall: Some V segments, TRBV6-2 and TRBV6-3 among them, were indistinguishable and were therefore excluded. V- and J-gene trimming in TCR beta was tied to a missense DCLRE1C variant by an analysis performed later.

The clonotype comes from a human donor in good health. The material sequenced was PBMCs. V is TRBV19 and J is TRBJ2-7, with TRBD1 matching 8 bases. CDR3 residues: CASRMGRGPGEQYF. DNA for the CDR3: TGTGCCAGTAGAATGGGCAGGGGGCCTGGCGAGCAGTACTTC.